This TCR beta chain is drawn from a study of blood T cell repertoires in COVID-19. The repertoire was sequenced with immunoSEQ multiplex PCR; TCRdb's copy has only in-frame clones and lacks some. The sample lists 250,000 to 350,000 clones, more than 70% occurring once. This clone was seen more than once but under ten times. The ends were cut back, 4 bases at V and 9 bases at J, with 19 bases in the middle. The germline gives CDR1 LNHDA, CDR2 SQIVND (reference sequence). CDR3 length equals 16 residues. The V and J genes are TRBV19 and TRBJ1-6, with D possibly matching TRBD1 (6 bases). This TCR came from a woman aged 50 to 60 with acute or convalescent COVID-19. The specimen sequenced was peripheral blood. The DNA for the CDR3 is TGTGCCAGTAGTACCCGACAGGACTGGGGCCCTTCACCCCTCCACTTT. This gives the protein CASSTRQDWGPSPLHF.